This T cell receptor beta chain was captured by sequencing in a study of blood T cell repertoires in COVID-19. Study-level information: Researchers got acute and convalescent COVID-19 samples from the United States, Italy and Spain. In each case, the material was cDNA or gDNA derived from T cells, B-cell-depleted T cells, or PBMCs.

Trimming cost V 4 bases and J 5 bases; bases outside gene matches: 7. Germline-derived CDR1 and CDR2 are LNHDA and SQIVND (reference sequence). The CDR3 contains 15 residues. In the authors' methods: From reference gene primer amplification, estimates of nucleated cell counts were derived. Assay used: immunoSEQ multiplex PCR; TCRdb lists only in-frame clones, some missing. The V and J calls and clone size were taken over from that table, and D and trimming were inferred from the DNA. The sample lists around 150,000 clones; about 88% were seen once. Sequencing input: peripheral blood. The sequence came from a man aged 18 to 29 with acute or convalescent COVID-19. This chain uses TRBV19 with TRBJ2-7; TRBD1 matches at 11 bases. CDR3 coding DNA: TGTGCCAGTAGTACCGGACAGGGGGCAAGAAACGAGCAGTACTTC. Translated: CASSTGQGARNEQYF.